This T cell receptor beta chain was captured in a study of vaccination effects on CD4 cells after COVID-19. Study conclusions and caveats: Cross-reaction with common cold coronaviruses was seen in only 1 of 255 vaccine-induced clones from healthy vaccinees.

J lost 5 bases, V lost 8 bases, and 3 bases had no gene match. This CDR3 spans 13 amino acids. Germline V gene data show CDR1 as MDHEN and CDR2 as SYDVKM. Clones were sequenced by immunoSEQ multiplex PCR, and TCRdb holds only the in-frame ones, with some missing. The sample has roughly 30,000 clones; just under 75% are singletons. Culturing for ten to eleven days preceded CD4+ T cell isolation. Each person got two doses of an mRNA SARS-CoV-2 vaccine, BNT162b2 or mRNA-1273. This clone came up a few times. Its target is not known. The chain uses TRBV28 and TRBJ1-6; TRBD1 agrees at 7 bases. The source material was CD4+ T cells from PBMCs cultured without peptide, sampled after COVID-19 vaccination. This sequence originates from a human donor who received a COVID-19 vaccine. CDR3 DNA sequence: TGTGCCAGCCAGGACAGGAATAATTCACCCCTCCACTTT. It is translated as CASQDRNNSPLHF.